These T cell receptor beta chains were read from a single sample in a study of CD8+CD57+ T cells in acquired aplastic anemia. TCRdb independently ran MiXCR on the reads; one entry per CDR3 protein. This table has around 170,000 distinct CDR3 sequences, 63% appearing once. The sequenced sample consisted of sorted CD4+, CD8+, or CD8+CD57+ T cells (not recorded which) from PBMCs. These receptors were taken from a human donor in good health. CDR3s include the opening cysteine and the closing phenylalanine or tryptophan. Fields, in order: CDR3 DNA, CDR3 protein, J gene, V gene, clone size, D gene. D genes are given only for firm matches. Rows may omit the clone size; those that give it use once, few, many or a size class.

CDR3nt: TGTGCCAGCAGCCCGACAGGGATAAGTGCCTACAATGAGCAGTTCTTC; CDR3aa: CASSPTGISAYNEQFF; j_gene: TRBJ2-1; v_gene: TRBV7-9; abundance: few; d_gene: TRBD1
CDR3nt: TGTGCCAGCAGGAGGCAGGGGGCCTACGAGCAGTACTTC; CDR3aa: CASRRQGAYEQYF; j_gene: TRBJ2-7; v_gene: TRBV2; abundance: NA; d_gene: TRBD1
CDR3nt: TGTGCCAGCAGCACTCGCCACGAAGGGGCCTACGAGCAGTACTTC; CDR3aa: CASSTRHEGAYEQYF; j_gene: TRBJ2-7; v_gene: TRBV7-9; abundance: once; d_gene: NA
CDR3nt: TGTGCCAGCAGCGTAGCTGGGTCGCACGAGCAGTACTTC; CDR3aa: CASSVAGSHEQYF; j_gene: TRBJ2-7; v_gene: TRBV9; abundance: NA; d_gene: NA
CDR3nt: TGTGCCAGCAGCTCCACAGCGGCTAGCCCCGGACCAGATACGCAGTATTTT; CDR3aa: CASSSTAASPGPDTQYF; j_gene: TRBJ2-3; v_gene: TRBV7-9; abundance: many; d_gene: NA
CDR3nt: TGTGCCACCAGTGACCCGGGGGCAGAGACCCAGTACTTC; CDR3aa: CATSDPGAETQYF; j_gene: TRBJ2-5; v_gene: TRBV24-1; abundance: NA; d_gene: NA
CDR3nt: TGTGCCAGCACAGGAGGCGAGGGCAATCAGCCCCAGCATTTT; CDR3aa: CASTGGEGNQPQHF; j_gene: TRBJ1-5; v_gene: TRBV2; abundance: NA; d_gene: NA
CDR3nt: TGCAGTGCTAGAGAGGACAGGGGTTTGGACGAGCAGTACTTC; CDR3aa: CSAREDRGLDEQYF; j_gene: TRBJ2-7; v_gene: TRBV20-1; abundance: NA; d_gene: TRBD1
CDR3nt: TGTGCCAGCAGAGGGGGCGCCGGGTCCTACGAGCAGTACTTC; CDR3aa: CASRGGAGSYEQYF; j_gene: TRBJ2-7; v_gene: TRBV5-8; abundance: NA; d_gene: TRBD1
CDR3nt: TGTGCCAGCAGCTTACTGGCTAGCGGTAAAGATACGCAGTATTTT; CDR3aa: CASSLLASGKDTQYF; j_gene: TRBJ2-3; v_gene: TRBV7-9; abundance: NA; d_gene: TRBD2
CDR3nt: TGTGCCAGCAGCCGGAAACAGACAGGGAGTACAGCTGAAGCTTTCTTT; CDR3aa: CASSRKQTGSTAEAFF; j_gene: TRBJ1-1; v_gene: TRBV6-5; abundance: once; d_gene: TRBD1
CDR3nt: TGTGCCACGAGTCCGGGGGTATCCTACGAGCAGTACTTC; CDR3aa: CATSPGVSYEQYF; j_gene: TRBJ2-7; v_gene: TRBV15; abundance: many; d_gene: NA
CDR3nt: TGTGCCAGCAGCGTTACAGCTTTCGCTTGGTACGAGCAGTACTTC; CDR3aa: CASSVTAFAWYEQYF; j_gene: TRBJ2-7; v_gene: TRBV7-2; abundance: once; d_gene: NA
CDR3nt: TGTGCCAGCAGCTTAGTTGCAGGGGGAGGGGAGCAGTACTTC; CDR3aa: CASSLVAGGGEQYF; j_gene: TRBJ2-7; v_gene: TRBV11-2; abundance: many; d_gene: NA
CDR3nt: TGTGCCAGCAGCTTATTTCAGGGACGGCCTGAAGCTTTCTTT; CDR3aa: CASSLFQGRPEAFF; j_gene: TRBJ1-1; v_gene: TRBV7-9; abundance: NA; d_gene: NA
CDR3nt: TGTGCCACCAGCAGAGCCCCGGCGGAGGGCACAGATACGCAGTATTTT; CDR3aa: CATSRAPAEGTDTQYF; j_gene: TRBJ2-3; v_gene: TRBV15; abundance: NA; d_gene: NA
CDR3nt: TGCAGTGCCTCAGCGGGAGGGAGCTCCTACGAGCAGTACTTC; CDR3aa: CSASAGGSSYEQYF; j_gene: TRBJ2-7; v_gene: TRBV20-1; abundance: NA; d_gene: TRBD2
CDR3nt: TGTGCCAGCAGCGAGACGGCTGCGGATTCACCCCTCCACTTT; CDR3aa: CASSETAADSPLHF; j_gene: TRBJ1-6; v_gene: TRBV9; abundance: few; d_gene: NA
CDR3nt: TGTGCCAGCAGCGAGGGGGAATCCGGGGAGACCCAGTACTTC; CDR3aa: CASSEGESGETQYF; j_gene: TRBJ2-5; v_gene: TRBV7-8; abundance: NA; d_gene: NA
CDR3nt: TGTGCCACTCCGGACAGTTCGAATGGCTACACCTTC; CDR3aa: CATPDSSNGYTF; j_gene: TRBJ1-2; v_gene: TRBV19; abundance: NA; d_gene: NA
CDR3nt: TGCAGTGCTAGACTAGCGGATGCGTTGAGCGGCGAGCAGTACTTC; CDR3aa: CSARLADALSGEQYF; j_gene: TRBJ2-7; v_gene: TRBV20-1; abundance: NA; d_gene: TRBD2
CDR3nt: TGTGCCAGCAGCCCCTGGGGGGAGACCCAGTACTTC; CDR3aa: CASSPWGETQYF; j_gene: TRBJ2-5; v_gene: TRBV5-5; abundance: many; d_gene: NA
CDR3nt: TGTGCCAGCAACGCCCTTAGCGGGGGCGATGGGGAGACCCAGTACTTC; CDR3aa: CASNALSGGDGETQYF; j_gene: TRBJ2-5; v_gene: TRBV7-6; abundance: once; d_gene: TRBD2
CDR3nt: TGTGCCAGCAGCGGGGCGGGAACTGAAGCTTTCTTT; CDR3aa: CASSGAGTEAFF; j_gene: TRBJ1-1; v_gene: TRBV2; abundance: NA; d_gene: NA
CDR3nt: TGTGCCACCAGCAGAGGACCTGGGGTCTCCGAGCAGTACTTC; CDR3aa: CATSRGPGVSEQYF; j_gene: TRBJ2-7; v_gene: TRBV15; abundance: NA; d_gene: NA
CDR3nt: TGTGCCAGCAGCTTTCAGGGGTCAGAGACCCAGTACTTC; CDR3aa: CASSFQGSETQYF; j_gene: TRBJ2-5; v_gene: TRBV7-3; abundance: NA; d_gene: NA
CDR3nt: TGTGCCAGCAGCCCCGGGACCTACGAGCAGTACTTC; CDR3aa: CASSPGTYEQYF; j_gene: TRBJ2-7; v_gene: TRBV6-4; abundance: NA; d_gene: NA
CDR3nt: TGCGCCAGCAGCACCCAGGGAACAAACACTGAAGCTTTCTTT; CDR3aa: CASSTQGTNTEAFF; j_gene: TRBJ1-1; v_gene: TRBV5-1; abundance: NA; d_gene: NA
CDR3nt: TGTGCCTCCGTGGAGGGAGGGACCTACAATGAGCAGTTCTTC; CDR3aa: CASVEGGTYNEQFF; j_gene: TRBJ2-1; v_gene: TRBV10-3; abundance: NA; d_gene: TRBD2
CDR3nt: TGCGCCAGCAGTGAGACGGGGACTAGCGGGAGGAGCTCCTACGAGCAGTACTTC; CDR3aa: CASSETGTSGRSSYEQYF; j_gene: TRBJ2-7; v_gene: TRBV10-1; abundance: NA; d_gene: TRBD2
CDR3nt: TGTGCCAGCAGCTCCCCACTAGCGACTTACAATGAGCAGTTCTTC; CDR3aa: CASSSPLATYNEQFF; j_gene: TRBJ2-1; v_gene: TRBV7-3; abundance: NA; d_gene: TRBD2
CDR3nt: TGTGCCACCACGGGAGGCAATGAGCAGTTCTTC; CDR3aa: CATTGGNEQFF; j_gene: TRBJ2-1; v_gene: TRBV24-1; abundance: NA; d_gene: TRBD2
CDR3nt: TGTGCCACCAGTGATTTGAGGGGGTCGAATGAGCAGTTCTTC; CDR3aa: CATSDLRGSNEQFF; j_gene: TRBJ2-1; v_gene: TRBV24-1; abundance: NA; d_gene: NA
CDR3nt: TGTGCCAGTGATCGACAGGATAATCAGCCCCAGCATTTT; CDR3aa: CASDRQDNQPQHF; j_gene: TRBJ1-5; v_gene: TRBV19; abundance: NA; d_gene: NA
CDR3nt: TGTGCCAGCAGCCAAGTCGCGGACTATGAGCAGCTCTTC; CDR3aa: CASSQVADYEQLF; j_gene: TRBJ2-1; v_gene: TRBV3-1; abundance: NA; d_gene: NA
CDR3nt: TGTGCCAGCAGCAGGACTAGCGGGAACACCGGGGAGCTGTTTTTT; CDR3aa: CASSRTSGNTGELFF; j_gene: TRBJ2-2; v_gene: TRBV6-4; abundance: many; d_gene: TRBD2
CDR3nt: TGTGCCAGCAGTGAAGCAACGGGGAGGGACAACTATGGCTACACCTTC; CDR3aa: CASSEATGRDNYGYTF; j_gene: TRBJ1-2; v_gene: TRBV2; abundance: many; d_gene: NA
CDR3nt: TGTGCCAGCAACGCGGGAATCGGGGAGCTGTTTTTT; CDR3aa: CASNAGIGELFF; j_gene: TRBJ2-2; v_gene: TRBV28; abundance: NA; d_gene: NA
CDR3nt: TGTGCCAGCAGCCTCAGTCGGTTCACTGAAGCTTTCTTT; CDR3aa: CASSLSRFTEAFF; j_gene: TRBJ1-1; v_gene: TRBV27; abundance: NA; d_gene: NA
CDR3nt: TGCAGTGCTGCTACTAGCGTCTCCTACGAGCAGTACTTC; CDR3aa: CSAATSVSYEQYF; j_gene: TRBJ2-7; v_gene: TRBV20-1; abundance: NA; d_gene: TRBD2
CDR3nt: TGTGCCGCAGACGGGACAGGGGGCTTGAATCAGCCCCAGCATTTT; CDR3aa: CAADGTGGLNQPQHF; j_gene: TRBJ1-5; v_gene: TRBV19; abundance: NA; d_gene: TRBD1
CDR3nt: TGTGCCACCAGCAGAGTCGGACAGAGTTACAATGAGCAGTTCTTC; CDR3aa: CATSRVGQSYNEQFF; j_gene: TRBJ2-1; v_gene: TRBV15; abundance: NA; d_gene: NA